This passage covers 32 T cell receptor beta chains from one sample sequenced in a study of blood T cell repertoires in COVID-19. Sequencing used immunoSEQ multiplex PCR; TCRdb keeps in-frame clones, though not all of them. Among about 180,000 clones, roughly 79% were seen once, and the ten largest hold more than 25%. Sequences were obtained from peripheral blood. These receptor sequences come from a woman in her 70s with acute or convalescent COVID-19.

The chain employs TRBV19 and TRBJ1-5; 8 nucleotides match TRBD1. The CDR3 totals 14 residues. V lost 5 bases, J lost 5 bases, and 5 bases stayed unmatched. CDR1 LNHDA and CDR2 SQIVND come from the germline V gene (reference sequence). In DNA form, the CDR3 reads TGTGCCAGTAGTTCAACAGGGGGGCATCAGCCCCAGCATTTT. This sequence encodes CASSSTGGHQPQHF.

J is TRBJ1-6 and V is TRBV5-6; 10 nucleotides line up with TRBD1. Trimming took 3 bases from V and 6 from J; bases not matched to a gene: 0. Germline-derived CDR1 and CDR2 are SGHDT and YYEEEE. CDR3 length equals 14 residues. CDR3 sequence: CASSWDRGNSPLHF. CDR3 nucleotides: TGTGCCAGCAGCTGGGACAGGGGTAATTCACCCCTCCACTTT.

The chain carries TRBV5-1 and TRBJ1-2; D remains unclear. V was pared by 0 bases and J by 6 bases, with 15 bases between. Germline CDR1 reads SGHRS; CDR2 reads YFSETQ. The CDR3 covers 15 residues. The chain's CDR3 is CASSLETAVQHGYTF. The CDR3 coding sequence is TGCGCCAGCAGCTTGGAAACAGCCGTACAACATGGCTACACCTTC.

The genes are TRBV12-5 and TRBJ2-5, with 10 bases lining up with TRBD2. Germline CDR1 reads LGHNT; CDR2 reads FRNRAP. The CDR3 covers 16 residues. The V and J ends lost 6 bases and 2 bases, in that order; junction bases with no gene match: 9. This CDR3 is CASGPPTSGAQETQYF. The CDR3 DNA reads as TGTGCTAGTGGCCCTCCCACTAGCGGGGCTCAAGAGACCCAGTACTTC.

The chain joins TRBV7-3 to TRBJ1-2; no definite D call. Trimming shortened V by 1 base and J by 2 bases, and 5 bases separated the two germline ends. Germline V gives CDR1 SGHTA, CDR2 FQGTGA. CDR3 length: 13 amino acids. The CDR3 is CASSLNSNYGYTF. For the CDR3, the DNA is TGTGCCAGCAGCTTAAACTCAAACTATGGCTACACCTTC.

This rearrangement joins TRBV29-1 to TRBJ2-2; 15 nucleotides line up with TRBD2. J lost 3 bases, V lost 4 bases, and 9 bases had no gene match. The CDR3 has 18 amino acids. The germline V gene has CDR1 SQVTM and CDR2 ANQGSEA. Here the CDR3 reads CSVVIGLAGGLHTGELFF. The CDR3, as DNA: TGCAGCGTTGTTATAGGACTAGCGGGAGGGTTACACACCGGGGAGCTGTTTTTT.

The chain has TRBV13 and TRBJ1-3; no clear D gene. V was shortened by 7 bases and J by 7 bases, with 32 bases between the two germline ends. CDR3 size: 19 residues. Germline V lookup: CDR1 PRHDT, CDR2 FYEKMQ (reference sequence). The CDR3 nucleotides are TGTGCCAGCACCTACTTGAGGGCAGGCCGCCAGTTAGGATCTAACACCATATATTTT. This sequence encodes CASTYLRAGRQLGSNTIYF.

The table lists this clone with a few counts. J is TRBJ1-2 and V is TRBV5-5; the D is unclear. The CDR3 has 14 amino acids. Germline values: CDR1 SGHKS, CDR2 YYEKEE (reference sequence). V dropped 2 bases and J dropped 1 base, with 9 bases sitting between them. The CDR3 sequence is CASSFSLVNYGYTF. CDR3 in DNA: TGTGCCAGCAGCTTCTCACTGGTTAACTATGGCTACACCTTC.

This clone was observed once. The CDR3 coding sequence is TGTGCCAGCAGCCATTGGACCAGGAGGTCCTACGAGCAGTACTTC. Translated, it gives CASSHWTRRSYEQYF. This chain connects TRBV5-8 to TRBJ2-7; the D gene is possibly TRBD2 (5 bases). This CDR3 region has 15 residues. Trimming shortened V by 4 bases and J by 1 base, and 15 bases separated the two germline ends. Germline assignment: CDR1 SGHTS and CDR2 YDEGEE.

V and J are TRBV6-5 and TRBJ2-7, with D possibly TRBD2 on 5 matching bases. Germline V lookup: CDR1 MNHEY, CDR2 SVGAGI. V lost 6 bases and J lost 1, with 13 bases in between. This CDR3 region has 14 residues. The CDR3 loop reads CASRSGQISYEQYF. The CDR3 nucleotides are TGTGCCAGCAGGAGCGGTCAGATTTCCTACGAGCAGTACTTC.

This chain connects TRBV19 to TRBJ1-6, with D perhaps matching TRBD1 (6 bases). Germline V gene lookup returns CDR1 LNHDA and CDR2 SQIVND (reference sequence). Between the trimmed V and J ends, which lost 7 bases and 7 bases, there was a span of 17 bases. The length of the CDR3 is 15 residues. This CDR3 is CASTQAGVGNSPLHF. The CDR3 DNA sequence: TGTGCCAGTACTCAAGCAGGGGTAGGAAATTCACCCCTCCACTTT. The full variable domain, in which reference TRBV19 and TRBJ1-6 provide the parts outside the CDR3, is DGGITQSPKYLFRKEGQNVTLSCEQNLNHDAMYWYRQDPGQGLRLIYYSQIVNDFQKGDIAEGYSVSREKKESFPLTVTSAQKNPTAFYLCASTQAGVGNSPLHFGNGTRLTVT.

The CDR3 here is CAISHPLAGGGSYNEQFF. The CDR3 DNA sequence: TGTGCCATCAGCCACCCCCTAGCGGGAGGTGGCTCCTACAATGAGCAGTTCTTC. The gene calls are TRBV10-3 and TRBJ2-1, with 11 bases identical to TRBD2. The CDR3 covers 18 residues. Germline values: CDR1 ENHRY, CDR2 SYGVKD. V dropped 6 bases and J dropped 0; count of bases not matched to a gene: 10.

J is TRBJ1-1 and V is TRBV27, with D possibly being TRBD1 (5 bases). This CDR3 has 12 amino acids. Trimming cost V 6 bases and J 6 bases, with 11 bases left between them. The germline gives CDR1 MNHEY, CDR2 SMNVEV (reference sequence). The CDR3 spells CASRTREAEAFF. As DNA, the CDR3 is TGTGCCAGCAGAACCAGGGAAGCTGAAGCTTTCTTT.

The gene calls are TRBV19 and TRBJ2-2, with 13 bases aligning to TRBD2. With V trimmed by 7 bases and J by 2 bases, 1 base remained unmatched. The CDR3 consists of 15 residues. Germline lookup yields CDR1 LNHDA and CDR2 SQIVND (reference sequence). As DNA, the CDR3 is TGTGCCAGTAAGGGACTAGCGGGAAACACCGGGGAGCTGTTTTTT. It yields the protein CASKGLAGNTGELFF.

The rearrangement links TRBV10-3 to TRBJ2-2; maybe TRBD2 (6 bases). The ends were cut back, 0 bases at V and 1 base at J, with 9 bases in the middle. The CDR3 is 16 residues long. Germline V gene data show CDR1 as ENHRY and CDR2 as SYGVKD. The CDR3 spells CAISESGGVNTGELFF. In DNA form, the CDR3 reads TGTGCCATCAGTGAGTCTGGAGGGGTGAACACCGGGGAGCTGTTTTTT.

V usage is TRBV7-9 and J usage is TRBJ2-1; 8 bases are shared with TRBD1. The V gene's germline CDR1 is SEHNR and CDR2 FQNEAQ (reference sequence). The CDR3 is made up of 18 amino acids. Trimming removed 5 bases from V and 0 bases from J; junction bases left unmatched: 12. The CDR3 spells CASSDQTTGASSYNEQFF. The CDR3, as DNA: TGTGCCAGCAGCGATCAGACGACAGGGGCCAGCTCCTACAATGAGCAGTTCTTC.

The chain links TRBV3-1 (or the pseudogene TRBV3-2) to TRBJ2-7; D call uncertain. The CDR3 runs 14 residues. Looked up from germline, CDR1 is LGHDT and CDR2 is YNNKEL (reference sequence). V was cut by 0 bases and J by 1 base, with 7 bases left in between. In DNA form, the CDR3 reads TGTGCCAGCAGCCAAGATGGCGGATCCTACGAGCAGTACTTC. Its protein is CASSQDGGSYEQYF.

V is TRBV5-5 and J is TRBJ2-2, with 9 bases aligning to TRBD1. With 4 bases clipped from V and 5 bases from J, the junction kept 3 bases outside the gene matches. In germline, CDR1 is SGHKS, CDR2 YYEKEE (reference sequence). The CDR3 length is 14 residues. CDR3 residues: CASSIGQGTGELFF. The CDR3 bases are TGTGCCAGCAGCATAGGACAGGGGACCGGGGAGCTGTTTTTT.

The chain uses TRBV19 and TRBJ1-5; 7 nucleotides agree with TRBD1. The CDR3 contains 15 residues. Germline V lookup: CDR1 LNHDA, CDR2 SQIVND (reference sequence). Trimming at V came to 7 bases and at J to 4 bases, leaving 10 bases not matched to a gene. CDR3 DNA: TGTGCCAGTACCCGGGACAGCCTAAGAAATCAGCCCCAGCATTTT. This encodes CASTRDSLRNQPQHF.

The J gene is TRBJ1-4, the V gene TRBV30, with 7 bases that match TRBD1. This CDR3 contains 13 residues. Germline CDR1 and CDR2: GTSNPN and SVGIG (reference sequence). With V trimmed by 2 bases and J by 8 bases, 5 bases remained unmatched. The CDR3 reads CAWSLGTVEKLFF. In DNA, the CDR3 is TGTGCCTGGAGTCTTGGGACAGTAGAAAAACTGTTTTTT. Full variable domain (remainder filled in from reference TRBV30 and TRBJ1-4): SQTIHQWPATLVQPVGSPLSLECTVEGTSNPNLYWYRQAAGRGLQLLFYSVGIGQISSEVPQNLSASRPQDRQFILSSKKLLLSDSGFYLCAWSLGTVEKLFFGSGTQLSVL.

The chain carries TRBV19 and TRBJ1-2; 8 bases line up with TRBD1. The CDR3 has 14 amino acids. After removal of 5 bases from V and 8 bases from J, the junction contained 10 bases not matched to a gene. CDR1 LNHDA and CDR2 SQIVND come from the germline V gene (reference sequence). The CDR3 nucleotides are TGTGCCAGTAGTGGAAAGACAGGGGCTCGCGGCTACACCTTC. Translation: CASSGKTGARGYTF.

The chain uses TRBV5-1 and TRBJ2-7; no reliable D call. Germline-derived CDR1 and CDR2 are SGHRS and YFSETQ. V lost 4 bases to trimming and J lost 3 bases, with 11 bases between them. The CDR3 runs 13 residues. The CDR3 protein is CASSQQRNYEQYF. The CDR3 DNA sequence: TGCGCCAGCAGCCAACAACGTAACTACGAGCAGTACTTC.

The chain links TRBV7-3 to TRBJ1-1, with 9 bases identical to TRBD1. Per germline, CDR1 SGHTA and CDR2 FQGTGA. The CDR3 is 15 amino acids. The V gene end was trimmed by 5 bases and the J gene end by 0 bases; junction bases not matched to a gene: 4. The CDR3 reads CASSPGTGLNTEAFF. The CDR3 DNA is TGTGCCAGCAGCCCCGGGACAGGGTTGAACACTGAAGCTTTCTTT.

This sequence joins TRBV21-1 and TRBJ2-7; the D segment call TRBD2 is taken from the table without a DNA check. TRBV21-1 is flagged as a pseudogene. This CDR3 has 12 residues. CDR3 sequence: CASSKAPDEQYF. CDR3 sequence (DNA): TGTGCCAGCAGCAAAGCGCCGGACGAGCAGTACTTC.

This rearrangement joins TRBV3-1 (or the pseudogene TRBV3-2) to TRBJ2-1, with TRBD2 matching 13 bases. This CDR3 has 17 amino acids. Per the germline V gene, CDR1 is LGHDT and CDR2 is YNNKEL (reference sequence). V shed 3 bases and J 8 bases; nucleotides not matched to a gene: 10. The CDR3: CASSHRWTSGSIDEQFF. The CDR3 nucleotides are TGTGCCAGCAGCCACCGATGGACTAGCGGGAGTATAGATGAGCAGTTCTTC.

The rearrangement uses TRBV19 and TRBJ2-7; no definite D call. The germline CDR1 and CDR2 sequences are LNHDA and SQIVND (reference sequence). The CDR3 sequence is 15 residues long. V was pared by 5 bases and J by 5 bases, with 19 bases between. In DNA form, the CDR3 reads TGTGCCAGTAGTGATTACTGGGTCGGGTTGGACGAGCAGTACTTC. Encoded protein: CASSDYWVGLDEQYF.

This clone was recorded only once. The chain employs TRBV4-1 and TRBJ1-4; D gene unclear. The germline V gene encodes CDR1 MGHRA and CDR2 YSYEKL. With 2 bases removed from V and 4 bases from J, the gap between germline ends came to 11 bases. The CDR3 runs to 15 residues. The CDR3 loop is CASSQIDTVNEKLFF. Here the CDR3 DNA reads TGCGCCAGCAGCCAAATTGATACAGTTAATGAAAAACTGTTTTTT.

The V and J genes are TRBV19 and TRBJ2-5, with D possibly TRBD2 on 6 matching bases. This CDR3 spans 15 amino acids. Germline CDR1 reads LNHDA; CDR2 reads SQIVND (reference sequence). The V and J ends lost 2 bases and 5 bases respectively, with 15 bases between them. CDR3 nucleotide sequence: TGTGCCAGTAGTATAAGCCCCGCTGCGGGGGAGACCCAGTACTTC. It encodes CASSISPAAGETQYF.

The J gene is TRBJ2-2, the V gene TRBV25-1; 7 nucleotides align to TRBD1. The CDR3 totals 14 residues. With V trimmed by 6 bases and J by 3 bases, 4 bases remained unmatched. Per the germline V gene, CDR1 is MGHDK and CDR2 is SYGVNS. CDR3 in amino acids: CASSPGTDTGELFF. CDR3 coding DNA: TGTGCCAGCAGCCCTGGGACAGACACCGGGGAGCTGTTTTTT.

The J gene is TRBJ1-3, the V gene TRBV3-1 (or the pseudogene TRBV3-2); possibly TRBD1 for D (6 bases). The V gene lost 1 base and the J gene lost 8 bases, with 9 bases spanning the gap. The germline CDR1 and CDR2 sequences are LGHDT and YNNKEL (reference sequence). CDR3 length equals 13 residues. In DNA form, the CDR3 reads TGTGCCAGCAGCCAAGGAGGGGGGGACACCATATATTTT. Encoded protein: CASSQGGGDTIYF.

The J gene is TRBJ1-4, the V gene TRBV5-1, with TRBD1 matching over 10 bases. Unmatched junction bases numbered 5, after V lost 4 bases and J lost 8 bases. The CDR3 is 14 residues long. Looked up from germline, CDR1 is SGHRS and CDR2 is YFSETQ. CDR3: CASSPGQGREKLFF. The DNA for the CDR3 is TGCGCCAGCAGCCCGGGACAGGGGAGGGAAAAACTGTTTTTT. The variable domain in full, with the rest retrieved from reference TRBV5-1 and TRBJ1-4, is KAGVTQTPRYLIKTRGQQVTLSCSPISGHRSVSWYQQTPGQGLQFLFEYFSETQRNKGNFPGRFSGRQFSNSRSEMNVSTLELGDSALYLCASSPGQGREKLFFGSGTQLSVL.

This sequence joins TRBV4-1 and TRBJ1-2, with 7 bases fitting TRBD1. Unmatched junction bases numbered 22, after V lost 4 bases and J lost 8 bases. Germline assignment: CDR1 MGHRA and CDR2 YSYEKL. This CDR3 has 18 amino acids. The CDR3: CASSLLPGDSQKKGGYTF. The CDR3 DNA reads TGCGCCAGCAGCCTCCTACCCGGGGACAGTCAGAAAAAGGGAGGCTACACCTTC.